Sequencing of this T cell receptor (beta chain) was carried out in a study of blood T cell repertoires in COVID-19. In the study overall: The study drew acute and convalescent COVID-19 samples from the United States, Italy and Spain. The cDNA or gDNA used as material had been derived from T cells, B-cell-depleted T cells, or PBMCs.

Recruits, aged about 18 to 95 years, lived in roughly 22 US areas. Clones were read by immunoSEQ multiplex PCR, and TCRdb kept only the in-frame ones, dropping some. The sample has 260,000 or so clones, around 89% seen once. The V gene end was trimmed by 4 bases and the J gene end by 4 bases; junction bases not matched to a gene: 11. The CDR3 consists of 17 residues. Germline V gives CDR1 LNHDA, CDR2 SQIVND (reference sequence). The chain links TRBV19 to TRBJ1-5, with TRBD1 matching 9 bases. The source of this sequence is a woman in her 40s with acute COVID-19. Sequencing input: PBMCs or T cells enriched from blood (not recorded which). The CDR3 DNA reads TGTGCCAGTAGTAAGGGGCCGACAGGGGGGGAGAATCAGCCCCAGCATTTT. It specifies CASSKGPTGGENQPQHF. The full variable domain, rest sourced from reference TRBV19 and TRBJ1-5, is DGGITQSPKYLFRKEGQNVTLSCEQNLNHDAMYWYRQDPGQGLRLIYYSQIVNDFQKGDIAEGYSVSREKKESFPLTVTSAQKNPTAFYLCASSKGPTGGENQPQHFGDGTRLSIL.